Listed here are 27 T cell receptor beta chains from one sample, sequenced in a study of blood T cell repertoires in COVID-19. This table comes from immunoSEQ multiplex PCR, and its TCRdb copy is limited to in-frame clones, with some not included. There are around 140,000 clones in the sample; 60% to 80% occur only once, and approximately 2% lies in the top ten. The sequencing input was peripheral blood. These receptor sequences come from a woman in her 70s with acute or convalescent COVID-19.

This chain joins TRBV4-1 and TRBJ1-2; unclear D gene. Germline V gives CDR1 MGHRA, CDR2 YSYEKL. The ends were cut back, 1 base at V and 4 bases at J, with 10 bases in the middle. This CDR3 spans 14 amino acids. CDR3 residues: CASSQGSGFYGYTF. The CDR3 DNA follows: TGCGCCAGCAGCCAAGGGTCAGGATTCTATGGCTACACCTTC.

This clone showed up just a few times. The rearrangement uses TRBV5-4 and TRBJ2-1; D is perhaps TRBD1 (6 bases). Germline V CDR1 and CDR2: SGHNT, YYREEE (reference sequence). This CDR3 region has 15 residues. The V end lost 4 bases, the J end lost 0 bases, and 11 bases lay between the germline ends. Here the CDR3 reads CASSTGGPSYNEQFF. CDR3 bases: TGTGCCAGCAGCACTGGGGGCCCCTCCTACAATGAGCAGTTCTTC. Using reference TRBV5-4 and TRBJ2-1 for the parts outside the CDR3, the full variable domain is ETGVTQSPTHLIKTRGQQVTLRCSSQSGHNTVSWYQQALGQGPQFIFQYYREEENGRGNFPPRFSGLQFPNYSSELNVNALELDDSALYLCASSTGGPSYNEQFFGPGTRLTVL.

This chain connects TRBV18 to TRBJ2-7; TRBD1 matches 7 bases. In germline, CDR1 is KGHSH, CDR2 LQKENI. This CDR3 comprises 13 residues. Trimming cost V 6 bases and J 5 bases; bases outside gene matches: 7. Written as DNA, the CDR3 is TGTGCCAGCTCGTACGACAGGGTCGACGAGCAGTACTTC. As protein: CASSYDRVDEQYF.

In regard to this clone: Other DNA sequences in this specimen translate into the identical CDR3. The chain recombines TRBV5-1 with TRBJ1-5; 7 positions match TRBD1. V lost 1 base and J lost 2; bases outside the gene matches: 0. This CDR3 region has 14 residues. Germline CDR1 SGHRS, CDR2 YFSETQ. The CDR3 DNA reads TGCGCCAGCAGCTTGACAGGGGGCAATCAGCCCCAGCATTTT. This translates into CASSLTGGNQPQHF.

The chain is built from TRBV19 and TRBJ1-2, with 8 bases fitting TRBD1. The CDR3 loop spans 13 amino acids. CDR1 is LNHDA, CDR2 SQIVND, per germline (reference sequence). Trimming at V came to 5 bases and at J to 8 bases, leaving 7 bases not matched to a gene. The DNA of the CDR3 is TGTGCCAGTAGTTCCCAGGGGGCGAAGGGCTACACCTTC. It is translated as CASSSQGAKGYTF.

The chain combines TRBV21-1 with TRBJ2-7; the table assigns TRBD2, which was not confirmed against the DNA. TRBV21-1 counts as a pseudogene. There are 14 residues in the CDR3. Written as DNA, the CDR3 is TGTGCCAGCTGCAAGCGGGAGGGGTCCTACGAGCAGTACTTC. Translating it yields CASCKREGSYEQYF.

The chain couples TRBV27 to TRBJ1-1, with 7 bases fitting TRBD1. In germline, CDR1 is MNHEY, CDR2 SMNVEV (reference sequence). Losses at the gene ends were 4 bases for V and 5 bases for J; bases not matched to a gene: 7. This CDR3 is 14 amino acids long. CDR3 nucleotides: TGTGCCAGCAGTTGGGTCAGGGGGACAACTGAAGCTTTCTTT. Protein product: CASSWVRGTTEAFF.

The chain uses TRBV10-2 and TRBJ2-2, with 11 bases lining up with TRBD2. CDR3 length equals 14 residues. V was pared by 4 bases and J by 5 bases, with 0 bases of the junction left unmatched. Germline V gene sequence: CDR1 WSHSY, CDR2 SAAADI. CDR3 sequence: CASSVAGGTGELFF. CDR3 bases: TGCGCCAGCAGTGTAGCGGGAGGGACCGGGGAGCTGTTTTTT.

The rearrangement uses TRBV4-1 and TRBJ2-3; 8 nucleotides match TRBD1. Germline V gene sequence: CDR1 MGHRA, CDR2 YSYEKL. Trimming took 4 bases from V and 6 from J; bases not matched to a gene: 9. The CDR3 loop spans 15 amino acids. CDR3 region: CASSPLLQGADTQYF. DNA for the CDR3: TGCGCCAGCAGCCCCCTACTTCAGGGGGCCGATACGCAGTATTTT.

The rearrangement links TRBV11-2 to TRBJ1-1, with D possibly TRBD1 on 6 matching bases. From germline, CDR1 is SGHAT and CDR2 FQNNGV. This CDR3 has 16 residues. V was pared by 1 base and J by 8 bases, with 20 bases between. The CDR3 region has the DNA TGTGCCAGCAGCTTAGCAGGGGTCGGGTCAGTACAAGAAGCTTTCTTT. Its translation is CASSLAGVGSVQEAFF.

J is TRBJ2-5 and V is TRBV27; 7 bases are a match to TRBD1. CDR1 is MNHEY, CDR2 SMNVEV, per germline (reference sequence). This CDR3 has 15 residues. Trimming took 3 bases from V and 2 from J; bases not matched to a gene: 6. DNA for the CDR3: TGTGCCAGCAGTTTGACAGGGAAAGGGCAAGAGACCCAGTACTTC. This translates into CASSLTGKGQETQYF.

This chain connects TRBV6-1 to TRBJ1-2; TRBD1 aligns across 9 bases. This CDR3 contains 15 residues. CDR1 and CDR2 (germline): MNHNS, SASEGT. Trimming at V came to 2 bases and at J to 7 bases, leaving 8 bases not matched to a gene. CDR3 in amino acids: CASSENDRGTGGYTF. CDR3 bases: TGTGCCAGCAGTGAAAACGACAGGGGGACAGGTGGCTACACCTTC.

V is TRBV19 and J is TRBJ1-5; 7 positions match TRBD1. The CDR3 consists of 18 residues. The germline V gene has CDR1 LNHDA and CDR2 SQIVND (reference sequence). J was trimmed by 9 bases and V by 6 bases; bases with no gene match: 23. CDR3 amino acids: CASSDRVRSGRGVGPQHF. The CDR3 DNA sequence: TGTGCCAGTAGCGACAGGGTACGGAGTGGTCGGGGAGTGGGGCCCCAGCATTTT.

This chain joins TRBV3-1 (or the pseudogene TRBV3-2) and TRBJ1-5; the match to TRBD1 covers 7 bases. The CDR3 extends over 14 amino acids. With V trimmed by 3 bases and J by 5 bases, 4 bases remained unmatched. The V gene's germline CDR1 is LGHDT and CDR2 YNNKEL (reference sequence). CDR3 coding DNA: TGTGCCAGCAGCCAGACAGGGCGCGATCAGCCCCAGCATTTT. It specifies CASSQTGRDQPQHF.

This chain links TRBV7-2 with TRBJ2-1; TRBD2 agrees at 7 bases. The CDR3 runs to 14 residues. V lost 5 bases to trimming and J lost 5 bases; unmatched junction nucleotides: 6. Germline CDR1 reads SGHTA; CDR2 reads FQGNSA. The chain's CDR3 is CASSGGVRNNEQFF. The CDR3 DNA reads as TGTGCCAGCAGCGGGGGGGTTCGCAACAATGAGCAGTTCTTC.

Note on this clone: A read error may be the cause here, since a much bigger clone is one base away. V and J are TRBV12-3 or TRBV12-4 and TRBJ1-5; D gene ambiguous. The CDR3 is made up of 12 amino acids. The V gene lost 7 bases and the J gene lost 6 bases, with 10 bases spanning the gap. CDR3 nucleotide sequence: TGTGCCAGCAATTTCATGGCTCAGCCCCAGCATTTT. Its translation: CASNFMAQPQHF.

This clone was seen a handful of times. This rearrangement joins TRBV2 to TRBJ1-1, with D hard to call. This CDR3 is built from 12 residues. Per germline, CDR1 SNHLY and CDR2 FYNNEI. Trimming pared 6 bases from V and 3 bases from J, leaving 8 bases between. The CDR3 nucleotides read TGTGCCAGCAGAGCCGGGGACACTGAAGCTTTCTTT. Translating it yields CASRAGDTEAFF.

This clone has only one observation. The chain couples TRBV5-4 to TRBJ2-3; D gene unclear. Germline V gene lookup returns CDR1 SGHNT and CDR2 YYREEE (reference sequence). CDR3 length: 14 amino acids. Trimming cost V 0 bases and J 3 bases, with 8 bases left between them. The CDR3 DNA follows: TGTGCCAGCAGCTTGGAGCCCAGGACAGATACGCAGTATTTT. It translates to CASSLEPRTDTQYF.

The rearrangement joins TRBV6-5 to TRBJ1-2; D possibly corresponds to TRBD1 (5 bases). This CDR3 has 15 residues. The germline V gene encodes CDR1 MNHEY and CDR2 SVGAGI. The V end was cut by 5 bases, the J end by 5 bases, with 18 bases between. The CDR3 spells CASSPFTGQGYGYTF. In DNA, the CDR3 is TGTGCCAGCAGTCCCTTCACAGGCCAAGGGTATGGCTACACCTTC.

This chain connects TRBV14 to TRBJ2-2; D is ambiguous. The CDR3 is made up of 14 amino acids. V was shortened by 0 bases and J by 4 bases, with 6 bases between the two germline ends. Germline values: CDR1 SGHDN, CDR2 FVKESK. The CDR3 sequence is CASSQDWSTGELFF. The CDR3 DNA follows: TGTGCCAGCAGCCAAGATTGGAGCACCGGGGAGCTGTTTTTT.

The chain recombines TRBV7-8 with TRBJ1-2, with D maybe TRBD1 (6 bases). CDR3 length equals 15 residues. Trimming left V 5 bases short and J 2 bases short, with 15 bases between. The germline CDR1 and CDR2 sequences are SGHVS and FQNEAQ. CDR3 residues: CASSPRQAENYGYTF. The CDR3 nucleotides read TGTGCCAGCAGCCCCCGACAGGCCGAAAACTATGGCTACACCTTC.

CDR3 sequence reads: CSVEAQHYNEQFF. The CDR3 DNA is TGCAGCGTTGAAGCACAGCACTACAATGAGCAGTTCTTC. The chain employs TRBV29-1 and TRBJ2-1; D gene unclear. The germline V gene has CDR1 SQVTM and CDR2 ANQGSEA. Trimming removed 1 base from V and 3 bases from J, with 7 bases in between. The CDR3 covers 13 residues.

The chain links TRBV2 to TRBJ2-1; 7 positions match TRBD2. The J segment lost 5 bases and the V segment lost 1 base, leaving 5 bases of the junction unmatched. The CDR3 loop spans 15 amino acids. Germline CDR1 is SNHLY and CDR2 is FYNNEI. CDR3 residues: CASSEVLARNNEQFF. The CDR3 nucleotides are TGTGCCAGCAGTGAAGTACTAGCGCGAAACAATGAGCAGTTCTTC.

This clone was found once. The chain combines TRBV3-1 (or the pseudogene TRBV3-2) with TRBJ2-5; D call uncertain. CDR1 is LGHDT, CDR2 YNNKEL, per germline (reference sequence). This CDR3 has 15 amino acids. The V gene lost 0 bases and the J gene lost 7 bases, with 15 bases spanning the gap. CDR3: CASSQEWAVSTTQYF. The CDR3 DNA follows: TGTGCCAGCAGCCAAGAATGGGCAGTCTCAACGACCCAGTACTTC.

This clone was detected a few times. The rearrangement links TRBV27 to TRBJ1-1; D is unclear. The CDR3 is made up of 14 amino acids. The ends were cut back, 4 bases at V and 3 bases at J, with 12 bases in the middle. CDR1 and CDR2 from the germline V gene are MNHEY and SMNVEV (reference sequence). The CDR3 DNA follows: TGTGCCAGCAGTTCACTGGCGGGTTACACTGAAGCTTTCTTT. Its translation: CASSSLAGYTEAFF.

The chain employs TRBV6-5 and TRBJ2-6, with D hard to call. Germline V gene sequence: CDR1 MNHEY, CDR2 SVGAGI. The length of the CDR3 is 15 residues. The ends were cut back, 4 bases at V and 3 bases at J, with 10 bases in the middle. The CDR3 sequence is CASSFQRVGANVLTF. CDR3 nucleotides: TGTGCCAGCAGTTTCCAGCGAGTTGGGGCCAACGTCCTGACTTTC.

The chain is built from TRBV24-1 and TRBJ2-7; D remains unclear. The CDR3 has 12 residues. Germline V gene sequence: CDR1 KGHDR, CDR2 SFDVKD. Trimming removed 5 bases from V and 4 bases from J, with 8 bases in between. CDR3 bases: TGTGCCACCAGTGGTGGCAGTTACGAGCAGTACTTC. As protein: CATSGGSYEQYF.